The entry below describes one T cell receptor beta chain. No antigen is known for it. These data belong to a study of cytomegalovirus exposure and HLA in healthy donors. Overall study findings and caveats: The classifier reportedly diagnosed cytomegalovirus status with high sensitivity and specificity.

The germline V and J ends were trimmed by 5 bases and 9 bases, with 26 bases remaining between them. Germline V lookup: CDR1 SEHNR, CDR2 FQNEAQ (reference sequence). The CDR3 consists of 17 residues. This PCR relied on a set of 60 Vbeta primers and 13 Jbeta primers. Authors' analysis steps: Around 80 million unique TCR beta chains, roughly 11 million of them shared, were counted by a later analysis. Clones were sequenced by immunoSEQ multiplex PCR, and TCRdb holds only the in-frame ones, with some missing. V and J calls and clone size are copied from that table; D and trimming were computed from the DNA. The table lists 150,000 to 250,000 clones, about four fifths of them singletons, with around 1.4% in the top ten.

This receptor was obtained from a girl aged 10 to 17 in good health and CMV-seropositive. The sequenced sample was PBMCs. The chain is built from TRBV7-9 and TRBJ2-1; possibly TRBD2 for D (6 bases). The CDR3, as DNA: TGTGCCAGCAGCCCAGTGGTCGGGACTTCCCTCAGAAGTGAGCAGTTCTTC. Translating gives CASSPVVGTSLRSEQFF.